Following are 22 T cell receptor beta chains from one sample sequenced in a study of CD8 T cells in ankylosing spondylitis. Each CDR3 protein is one row after TCRdb ran MiXCR on the 5' RACE reads. The sample carries 39,000 or so distinct CDR3 sequences, about 9.3% recorded once. The sample consisted of blood, either unsorted or a sorted T cell fraction (not recorded which). Source of these receptors: a male donor with ankylosing spondylitis or in good health (not recorded which).

Many counts were recorded for this clonotype. The chain links TRBV12-3 or TRBV12-4 to TRBJ1-2, with TRBD1 as a possible D gene (6 bases). Trimming left V 3 bases short and J 6 bases short, with 14 bases between. The CDR3 runs 14 residues. The CDR3 DNA follows: TGTGCCAGCAGTTTCCAAGGGGGGTGGGATGGCTACACCTTC. Its protein is CASSFQGGWDGYTF.

This clonotype was detected many times. J is TRBJ2-1 and V is TRBV20-1; 9 bases are shared with TRBD2. Germline loops: CDR1 DFQATT, CDR2 SNEGSKA (reference sequence). Losses at the gene ends were 3 bases for V and 12 bases for J; bases not matched to a gene: 15. The CDR3 spans 15 residues. CDR3 sequence reads: CSASPPGLAQGGQFF. The CDR3 DNA reads as TGCAGTGCTAGCCCCCCGGGACTAGCCCAAGGGGGGCAGTTCTTC.

This clonotype was detected many times. The chain carries TRBV20-1 and TRBJ1-1; D is ambiguous. This CDR3 comprises 14 residues. V was clipped by 4 bases and J by 3 bases, with 15 bases between them. Germline lookup yields CDR1 DFQATT and CDR2 SNEGSKA (reference sequence). This CDR3 reads CSAIPAGRDTEAFF. The DNA of the CDR3 is TGCAGTGCTATTCCGGCGGGTCGTGACACTGAAGCTTTCTTT.

This clonotype was seen ten or more times. The DNA of the CDR3 is TGTGCCAGCTGGCCCAGACCGAACACCGGGGAGCTGTTTTTT. Protein sequence: CASWPRPNTGELFF. This chain uses TRBV2 with TRBJ2-2; D is uncertain. V was clipped by 8 bases and J by 0 bases, with 10 bases between them. The CDR3 consists of 14 residues. CDR1 and CDR2 (germline): SNHLY, FYNNEI.

The table lists this clonotype with many counts. The rearrangement links TRBV12-3 or TRBV12-4 to TRBJ1-4; TRBD1 aligns across 9 bases. The CDR3 runs to 17 residues. V lost 6 bases and J lost 8; bases outside the gene matches: 16. Written as DNA, the CDR3 is TGTGCCAGCAGCAATACGGGACAGGGAAAGTCAGGCGAAAAACTGTTTTTT. Its protein is CASSNTGQGKSGEKLFF.

In its sample, this clonotype was seen many times. This chain joins TRBV25-1 and TRBJ2-2; maybe TRBD1 (6 bases). This CDR3 region has 15 residues. Germline V gene sequence: CDR1 MGHDK, CDR2 SYGVNS. V was cut by 7 bases and J by 0 bases, with 12 bases left in between. Written as DNA, the CDR3 is TGTGCCAGCACGTCGGGACAAGCGAACACCGGGGAGCTGTTTTTT. Amino acid sequence: CASTSGQANTGELFF.

J is TRBJ2-3 and V is TRBV12-3 or TRBV12-4, with 14 bases matching TRBD2. The trim removed 6 bases at V and 4 bases at J, leaving 3 bases unmatched. The CDR3 is made up of 15 amino acids. CDR3 protein: CASRPGLAGADTQYF. CDR3 in DNA: TGTGCCAGCAGGCCGGGACTAGCGGGAGCAGATACGCAGTATTTT.

The rearrangement uses TRBV7-2 and TRBJ1-2; D is undetermined. The germline V and J ends were trimmed by 7 bases and 5 bases, with 11 bases remaining between them. The germline V gene encodes CDR1 SGHTA and CDR2 FQGNSA. The CDR3 is 12 amino acids. DNA for the CDR3: TGTGCCAGCATGGAGAAGGAATATGGCTACACCTTC. It encodes CASMEKEYGYTF.

Many counts were recorded for this clonotype. The CDR3 coding sequence is TGCAGCGTTGAAGTAGGGACAGTGAACACCGGGGAGCTGTTTTTT. Its translation: CSVEVGTVNTGELFF. This chain uses TRBV29-1 with TRBJ2-2; the match to TRBD1 covers 7 bases. Trimming cost V 1 base and J 1 base; bases outside gene matches: 3. The CDR3 covers 15 residues. CDR1 and CDR2 (germline): SQVTM, ANQGSEA.

This clonotype was seen ten or more times. V is TRBV9 and J is TRBJ2-7; D uncertain. Trimming left V 3 bases short and J 6 bases short, with 10 bases between. There are 12 residues in the CDR3. CDR1 is SGDLS, CDR2 YYNGEE, per germline. The CDR3 reads CASSGATAEQYF. The CDR3 DNA is TGTGCCAGCAGCGGAGCGACGGCCGAGCAGTACTTC.

This clonotype was counted ten times or more. The chain is built from TRBV25-1 and TRBJ1-2; the match to TRBD1 covers 7 bases. CDR3 length: 16 amino acids. Germline CDR1 is MGHDK and CDR2 is SYGVNS. V trimming: 4 bases; J trimming: 8 bases; junction bases outside the gene matches: 16. CDR3 coding DNA: TGTGCCAGCAGTGTGCTAACCGGGACAGCCCCGAGCGGCTACACCTTC. Its translation is CASSVLTGTAPSGYTF.

In its sample, this clonotype was seen many times. The gene calls are TRBV12-3 or TRBV12-4 and TRBJ1-1; TRBD1 might be the D (6 bases). Trimming removed 0 bases from V and 6 bases from J, with 8 bases in between. This CDR3 spans 13 amino acids. The CDR3 sequence: CASSLARTAEAFF. Written as DNA, the CDR3 is TGTGCCAGCAGTTTAGCCCGGACAGCTGAAGCTTTCTTT.

The CDR3 protein is CASSGTGAAYEQYF. CDR3 nucleotides: TGTGCCAGCAGCGGGACAGGGGCTGCCTACGAGCAGTACTTC. The chain joins TRBV7-4 to TRBJ2-7; 10 bases line up with TRBD1. V trimming: 5 bases; J trimming: 2 bases; junction bases outside the gene matches: 3. From germline, CDR1 is SGHVT and CDR2 SQSDAQ. This CDR3 region has 14 residues.

This clonotype was counted at least ten times. The chain joins TRBV18 to TRBJ1-5; the D gene is possibly TRBD1 (6 bases). The CDR3 covers 16 residues. Trimming pared 3 bases from V and 0 bases from J, leaving 12 bases between. The germline gives CDR1 KGHSH, CDR2 LQKENI. The CDR3 nucleotides read TGTGCCAGCTCACCGATTTCAGGGGCTAGCAATCAGCCCCAGCATTTT. Protein product: CASSPISGASNQPQHF.

This clonotype was picked up many times. The V gene is TRBV3-1, the J gene TRBJ2-7, with D possibly matching TRBD1 (7 bases). The CDR3 covers 14 residues. Deletions cut 6 bases from V and 6 bases from J, with 18 bases between. Germline assignment: CDR1 LGHDT and CDR2 YNNKEL (reference sequence). The CDR3 sequence: CASSSPGGGGEQYF. The CDR3 DNA follows: TGTGCCAGCAGTTCCCCCGGAGGGGGCGGCGAGCAGTACTTC.

In this sample, this clonotype turned up many times. V usage is TRBV29-1 and J usage is TRBJ2-5, with D possibly being TRBD1 or TRBD2 (7 bases each). The CDR3 covers 14 residues. CDR1 is SQVTM, CDR2 ANQGSEA, per germline. The V gene lost 0 bases and the J gene lost 5 bases, with 13 bases spanning the gap. The chain's CDR3 is CSVEDQGGRETQYF. In DNA form, the CDR3 reads TGCAGCGTTGAAGATCAGGGGGGGCGGGAGACCCAGTACTTC.

Many counts were recorded for this clonotype. V and J are TRBV4-1 and TRBJ2-3; D is undetermined. Per the germline V gene, CDR1 is MGHRA and CDR2 is YSYEKL. V was clipped by 0 bases and J by 4 bases, with 11 bases between them. This CDR3 comprises 15 residues. The CDR3 reads CASSQDGAGPDTQYF. Here the CDR3 DNA reads TGCGCCAGCAGCCAAGATGGAGCCGGCCCAGATACGCAGTATTTT.

This clonotype appeared many times. The CDR3 DNA reads TGTGCCACCAGCGCTCGGTTGGCGGGACCCGACAATGAGCAGTTCTTC. Translation gives CATSARLAGPDNEQFF. This chain links TRBV15 with TRBJ2-1, with D tentatively TRBD2 (6 bases). The germline V and J ends were trimmed by 5 bases and 5 bases, with 19 bases remaining between them. Germline V gene sequence: CDR1 LNHNV, CDR2 YYDKDF (reference sequence). CDR3 length equals 16 residues.

In this sample, this clonotype turned up a few times. This chain connects TRBV6-5 to TRBJ2-7; D is uncertain. The CDR3 sequence is 15 residues long. Looked up from germline, CDR1 is MNHEY and CDR2 is SVGAGI. V lost 0 bases and J lost 0, with 9 bases in between. CDR3 coding DNA: TGTGCCAGCAGTTACTCTATTGACTCCTCCTACGAGCAGTACTTC. Amino acids: CASSYSIDSSYEQYF.

This clonotype was recorded many times. This chain joins TRBV6-2 or TRBV6-3 and TRBJ1-5; D is ambiguous. The CDR3 length is 15 residues. Germline V gene sequence: CDR1 MNHEY, CDR2 SVGEGT. V shed 0 bases and J shed 1 base, with 7 bases lying between them. The CDR3 loop is CASSYSGISNQPQHF. CDR3 in DNA: TGTGCCAGCAGTTACTCCGGTATAAGCAATCAGCCCCAGCATTTT.

Ten or more counts support this clonotype. This sequence joins TRBV7-8 and TRBJ1-1; D ambiguous. The CDR3 has 12 residues. The germline V gene encodes CDR1 SGHVS and CDR2 FQNEAQ. Trimming stripped 5 bases from V and 1 base from J, with 5 bases between. The CDR3 bases are TGTGCCAGCAGCCACAAGAACACTGAAGCTTTCTTT. Translating it yields CASSHKNTEAFF.

This clonotype was detected many times. V is TRBV12-3 or TRBV12-4 and J is TRBJ1-1; D remains ambiguous. Trimming left V 7 bases short and J 1 base short, with 10 bases between. CDR3 length: 13 amino acids. In DNA form, the CDR3 reads TGTGCCAGCATGGGAGTTCAGAACACTGAAGCTTTCTTT. Its translation: CASMGVQNTEAFF.